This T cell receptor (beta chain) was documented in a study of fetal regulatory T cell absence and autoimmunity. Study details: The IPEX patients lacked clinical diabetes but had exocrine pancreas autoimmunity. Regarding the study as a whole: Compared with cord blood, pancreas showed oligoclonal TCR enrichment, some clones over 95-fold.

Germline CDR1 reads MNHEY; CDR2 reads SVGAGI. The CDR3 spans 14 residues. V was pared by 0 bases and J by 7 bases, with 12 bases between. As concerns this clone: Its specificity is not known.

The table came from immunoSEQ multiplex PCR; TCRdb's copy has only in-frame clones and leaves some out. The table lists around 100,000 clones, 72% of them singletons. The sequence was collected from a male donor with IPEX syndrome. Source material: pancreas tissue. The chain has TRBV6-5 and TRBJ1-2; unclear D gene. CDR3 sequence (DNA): TGTGCCAGCAGTTACTCAGCGGTATTTGGTGGCTACACCTTC. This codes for CASSYSAVFGGYTF.